This entry describes one T cell receptor (beta chain). Its specific antigen is unknown. Just one base apart from a much larger clone, this may be a read error. The data stem from a study of T cell repertoires in cytomegalovirus infection (dated by TCRdb to between 2019 and 2020). About the investigation overall: Donor HLA type was relevant to the analysis, because carriage of CMV infection together with the matching HLA type was indicated by public TCR beta signatures. General study outcomes and caveats: In both this cohort and an independent cohort of under 450 donors, the cumulative frequency of public TCR beta family members distinguished carriers of CMV infection plus the relevant HLA type. The ex vivo response was dominated by HLA-C-restricted CMV-specific TCR beta clonotypes, and the single most frequent clonotype in two of eight donors was supplied by these HLA-C-restricted clonotypes.

Counted from cysteine to phenylalanine, this CDR3 has 13 amino acids. Only the CDR3 part of the read is kept: 39 bases, read in frame from the first base. The germline ends are 14 bases apart after V is trimmed by 5 bases and J by 8 bases. The germline V gene sets CDR1 to SGHTA and CDR2 to FQGNSA. Data came from an Illumina HiSeq 1500. TCRdb's own reprocessing of the public reads used fastp at Q25 and MiXCR and kept productive beta chains. Rows matching on CDR3 protein sequence are summarized as one entry with the most common DNA and genes. The sample data list 70,000 to 75,000 distinct CDR3 sequences, and over 3.5% of these were observed just once. In total, the top ten clones hold around 21% of the sample.

The source is a human donor in good health (CMV status not recorded). Some clones in this sample may be carry-over from other donors' samples. The chain uses TRBV7-2 and TRBJ2-3, with the D call perhaps TRBD1 or TRBD2, as 5 bases match in each case. Sequencing input: PBMCs. The bases are TGTGCCAGCAGCCGGGACGGGTCGGGTACGCAGTATTTT. This sequence encodes CASSRDGSGTQYF.